What follows are 5 T cell receptor beta chains derived from one specimen sequenced in a study of blood T cells in healthy people across ages. PCR was performed a second time for about 7 to 11 cycles using a sample-barcoded 5' primer and a J-beta primer mix. TCRdb redid the calling of the 5' RACE reads with MiXCR, one entry per CDR3 protein. The top ten clones hold approximately 40% of a sample with over 700,000 distinct CDR3 sequences, about 48% of them seen once. Sequencing input: blood. The receptors derive from a man of 80 years or more in good health.

The gene calls are TRBV7-6 and TRBJ2-1; D remains ambiguous. This CDR3 has 14 amino acids. In germline, CDR1 is SGHVS, CDR2 FNYEAQ. Trimming took off 0 bases at V and 7 bases at J, with 10 bases between the two ends. CDR3 sequence reads: CASSLAPSGNEQFF. The DNA of the CDR3 is TGTGCCAGCAGCTTAGCGCCGTCGGGTAATGAGCAGTTCTTC.

The sample holds many counts of this clonotype. One junction end does not reproduce the germline sequence, and a read error may be involved. This chain links TRBV3-1 with TRBJ2-7, with 13 bases matching TRBD2. This CDR3 spans 15 amino acids. Germline V gene sequence: CDR1 LGHDT, CDR2 YNNKEL (reference sequence). CDR3 bases: TGCGCCAGCAGCCCCGGACTAGCGGGGGCCTACGAGCAGTACTTC. Encoded protein: CASSPGLAGAYEQYF.

V and J are TRBV5-1 and TRBJ1-1; a weak D match, TRBD1 (5 bases). This CDR3 comprises 16 residues. Germline CDR1 reads SGHRS; CDR2 reads YFSETQ. Trimming removed 0 bases at V and 4 bases at J, with 16 bases between. CDR3 sequence reads: CASSLGQTGSGTEAFF. CDR3 nucleotides: TGCGCCAGCAGCTTGGGACAGACGGGAAGTGGCACTGAAGCTTTCTTT.

The table lists this clonotype with a count of one. The chain joins TRBV12-5 to TRBJ1-1; D gene unclear. V lost 2 bases and J lost 1, with 8 bases in between. Looked up from germline, CDR1 is LGHNT and CDR2 is FRNRAP. CDR3 length: 14 amino acids. For the CDR3, the DNA is TGTGCTAGTGGTTTGACCGTAGGGAACACTGAAGCTTTCTTT. Translating it yields CASGLTVGNTEAFF.

The chain has TRBV7-3 and TRBJ2-3; 7 bases are a match to TRBD1. The V segment lost 5 bases and the J segment 4 bases; nucleotides outside the gene matches: 6. In germline, CDR1 is SGHTA, CDR2 FQGTGA. This CDR3 has 14 residues. CDR3 residues: CASSQNQGADTQYF. The CDR3 DNA sequence: TGTGCCAGCAGCCAAAACCAGGGGGCAGATACGCAGTATTTT. Based on the CDR3 plus reference TRBV7-3 and TRBJ2-3, the full variable domain is GAGVSQTPSNKVTEKGKYVELRCDPISGHTALYWYRQSLGQGPEFLIYFQGTGAADDSGLPNDRFFAVRPEGSVSTLKIQRTERGDSAVYLCASSQNQGADTQYFGPGTRLTVL.